This T cell receptor (beta chain) was identified during a study of T cell changes during pregnancy in multiple sclerosis. The ends lost 4 bases at V and 1 base at J; junction bases unmatched: 7. The CDR3 spans 16 residues. Germline V gene sequence: CDR1 MGHRA, CDR2 YSYEKL. TCRdb keeps only in-frame clones here, not all; method: immunoSEQ multiplex PCR. Counted here are about 77,000 clones, about 93% occurring once; the ten biggest clones make up 2.5% to 3%. The TCR sequence derives from a female donor in good health, enrolled as a control in a pregnancy study. Sequencing was performed on peripheral blood, taken after pregnancy. The rearrangement joins TRBV4-1 to TRBJ1-2, with TRBD1 matching over 9 bases. CDR3 nucleotides: TGCGCCAGCAGCCCGACAGGGGGAGACTTTAACTATGGCTACACCTTC. It translates to CASSPTGGDFNYGYTF.